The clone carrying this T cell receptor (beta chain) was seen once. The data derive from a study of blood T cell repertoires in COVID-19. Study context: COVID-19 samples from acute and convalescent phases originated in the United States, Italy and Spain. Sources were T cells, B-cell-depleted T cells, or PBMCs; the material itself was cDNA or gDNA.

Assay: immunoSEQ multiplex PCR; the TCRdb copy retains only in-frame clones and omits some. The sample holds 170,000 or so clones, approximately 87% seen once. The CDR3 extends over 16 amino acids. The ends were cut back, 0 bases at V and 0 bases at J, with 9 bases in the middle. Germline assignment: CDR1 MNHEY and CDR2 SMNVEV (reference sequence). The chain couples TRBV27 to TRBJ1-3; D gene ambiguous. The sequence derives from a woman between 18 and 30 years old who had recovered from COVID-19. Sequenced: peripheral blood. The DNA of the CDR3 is TGTGCCAGCAGTTTATCGAGAGGGTTCTCTGGAAACACCATATATTTT. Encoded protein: CASSLSRGFSGNTIYF.